What follows are 18 T cell receptor beta chains derived from one specimen sequenced in a study of shared clonotypes between healthy human individuals. The assay was immunoSEQ multiplex PCR, and TCRdb's table has in-frame clones only and misses some. The table lists approximately 1.5 million clones, approximately 98.5% of them singletons. The sequenced sample was naive CD4+ T cells sorted from blood. Subset of the sample: CD45RA+ positively selected. The origin of the receptors is a young man in good health.

The chain uses TRBV28 and TRBJ2-3; no reliable D call. The CDR3 length is 12 residues. The germline CDR1 and CDR2 sequences are MDHEN and SYDVKM. Trimming pared 9 bases from V and 4 bases from J, leaving 11 bases between. The chain's CDR3 is CASKGTADTQYF. Written as DNA, the CDR3 is TGTGCCAGTAAGGGCACAGCAGATACGCAGTATTTT.

The gene calls are TRBV7-8 and TRBJ1-5; TRBD1 is a possible D gene (5 bases). The CDR3 spans 14 residues. Trimming took 6 bases from V and 3 from J, leaving 12 bases between them. CDR1 SGHVS and CDR2 FQNEAQ come from the germline V gene. The CDR3 here is CASRDRQFNQPQHF. For the CDR3, the DNA is TGTGCCAGCAGAGATCGACAGTTCAATCAGCCCCAGCATTTT.

The CDR3 spells CASNGGSGTDTQYF. In DNA, the CDR3 is TGTGCCAGCAATGGGGGTTCGGGCACAGATACGCAGTATTTT. This sequence joins TRBV9 and TRBJ2-3, with D perhaps TRBD1 or TRBD2 (5 bases each). Germline CDR1 and CDR2: SGDLS and YYNGEE. Between the trimmed V and J ends, which lost 6 bases and 1 base, there was a span of 12 bases. The CDR3 extends over 14 amino acids.

Note on this clone: Other DNA sequences within the sample encode an identical CDR3. This chain uses TRBV5-4 with TRBJ2-7, with 9 bases lining up with TRBD2. J lost 3 bases, V lost 0 bases, and 4 bases had no gene match. Germline loops: CDR1 SGHNT, CDR2 YYREEE (reference sequence). There are 15 residues in the CDR3. DNA for the CDR3: TGTGCCAGCAGCTTGGGTGGTAGCGGGAGCTACGAGCAGTACTTC. This translates into CASSLGGSGSYEQYF.

The sample holds one count of this clone. The V gene is TRBV6-5, the J gene TRBJ2-1; weak D call: TRBD2 (5 bases). CDR3 length: 13 residues. CDR1 and CDR2 from the germline V gene are MNHEY and SVGAGI. V was trimmed by 5 bases and J by 4 bases, leaving 9 bases between them. CDR3 in amino acids: CASSRPGYNEQFF. The CDR3 region has the DNA TGTGCCAGCAGTCGACCGGGGTACAATGAGCAGTTCTTC.

The DNA for the CDR3 is TGTGCCAGCAGCTCCCGGCGGGTCAGTAGCAATGAGCAGTTCTTC. This codes for CASSSRRVSSNEQFF. The chain is built from TRBV5-4 and TRBJ2-1; possibly TRBD2 for D (5 bases). Looked up from germline, CDR1 is SGHNT and CDR2 is YYREEE (reference sequence). The V and J ends lost 3 bases and 6 bases respectively, with 16 bases between them. The CDR3 spans 15 residues. Filled out from reference TRBV5-4 and TRBJ2-1, the complete variable domain reads ETGVTQSPTHLIKTRGQQVTLRCSSQSGHNTVSWYQQALGQGPQFIFQYYREEENGRGNFPPRFSGLQFPNYSSELNVNALELDDSALYLCASSSRRVSSNEQFFGPGTRLTVL.

V is TRBV2 and J is TRBJ2-7, with a weak D call TRBD2 (7 bases). Looked up from germline, CDR1 is SNHLY and CDR2 is FYNNEI. CDR3 length equals 16 residues. V was shortened by 7 bases and J by 2 bases, with 21 bases between the two germline ends. The DNA for the CDR3 is TGTGCCAGCACCCGAAGGGGGGGCAGTGGGGCCTACGAGCAGTACTTC. Translating it yields CASTRRGGSGAYEQYF. The complete variable domain, with remaining parts taken from reference TRBV2 and TRBJ2-7, reads EPEVTQTPSHQVTQMGQEVILRCVPISNHLYFYWYRQILGQKVEFLVSFYNNEISEKSEIFDDQFSVERPDGSNFTLKIRSTKLEDSAMYFCASTRRGGSGAYEQYFGPGTRLTVT.

The rearrangement joins TRBV10-3 to TRBJ2-3; the D gene is possibly TRBD1 (5 bases). The germline V gene encodes CDR1 ENHRY and CDR2 SYGVKD. The CDR3 loop spans 12 amino acids. Trimming took 7 bases from V and 6 from J, leaving 11 bases between them. CDR3 protein: CAINRGLDTQYF. CDR3 in DNA: TGTGCCATCAATAGGGGTCTCGATACGCAGTATTTT.

The table lists this clone with a count of one. The rearrangement joins TRBV18 to TRBJ2-7, with 7 bases fitting TRBD1. Germline V gives CDR1 KGHSH, CDR2 LQKENI. The CDR3 spans 12 residues. J gave up 10 bases and V 3 bases, and 6 bases lay outside the gene matches. The CDR3 loop reads CASSPDRVQQYF. DNA for the CDR3: TGTGCCAGCTCACCTGACAGGGTTCAACAGTACTTC.

The chain joins TRBV11-1 to TRBJ2-1; 9 bases match TRBD1. CDR1 is SGHAT, CDR2 FQDESV, per germline (reference sequence). Trimming at V came to 3 bases and at J to 8 bases, leaving 5 bases not matched to a gene. This CDR3 contains 14 residues. As DNA, the CDR3 is TGTGCCAGCAGCTTCGGGACAGGGATCGATGAGCAGTTCTTC. Its protein product is CASSFGTGIDEQFF.

The chain combines TRBV6-6 with TRBJ2-3; 7 bases map to TRBD1. Losses at the gene ends were 8 bases for V and 6 bases for J; bases not matched to a gene: 11. CDR1 MNHNY and CDR2 SVGAGI come from the germline V gene (reference sequence). This CDR3 region has 14 residues. The CDR3 region is CASGLGQFGDTQYF. Written as DNA, the CDR3 is TGTGCCAGCGGTCTGGGACAGTTCGGGGATACGCAGTATTTT.

The chain carries TRBV6-5 and TRBJ2-7; 10 bases are a match to TRBD2. The V gene's germline CDR1 is MNHEY and CDR2 SVGAGI. CDR3 length: 15 residues. V was clipped by 6 bases and J by 7 bases; unmatched bases: 12. CDR3 region: CASSLLSGRSKEQYF. Here the CDR3 DNA reads TGTGCCAGCAGCCTACTTAGCGGGAGGTCTAAAGAGCAGTACTTC.

The chain uses TRBV7-9 and TRBJ2-2; 7 bases are shared with TRBD1. The CDR3 runs to 15 residues. With 6 bases clipped from V and 4 bases from J, the junction kept 8 bases outside the gene matches. CDR1 and CDR2 from the germline V gene are SEHNR and FQNEAQ (reference sequence). The CDR3 nucleotides read TGTGCCAGCAGACAAACAGGGGCCGGCACCGGGGAGCTGTTTTTT. Encoded protein: CASRQTGAGTGELFF. Full variable domain (missing parts from reference TRBV7-9 and TRBJ2-2): DTGVSQNPRHKITKRGQNVTFRCDPISEHNRLYWYRQTLGQGPEFLTYFQNEAQLEKSRLLSDRFSAERPKGSFSTLEIQRTEQGDSAMYLCASRQTGAGTGELFFGEGSRLTVL.

This clone was seen just once. V and J are TRBV6-1 and TRBJ2-5; D is uncertain. V lost 3 bases and J lost 0, with 5 bases in between. This CDR3 spans 13 amino acids. The V gene's germline CDR1 is MNHNS and CDR2 SASEGT. The CDR3 sequence: CASSEVHQETQYF. The CDR3 DNA follows: TGTGCCAGCAGTGAGGTCCACCAAGAGACCCAGTACTTC.

This clone has just one count. The chain employs TRBV5-1 and TRBJ2-3, with 11 bases that match TRBD2. Trimming at V came to 4 bases and at J to 2 bases, leaving 6 bases not matched to a gene. Per the germline V gene, CDR1 is SGHRS and CDR2 is YFSETQ. The CDR3 loop spans 16 amino acids. DNA of the CDR3: TGCGCCAGCAGCCTCGGGACTAGCGGAACCACAGATACGCAGTATTTT. Its protein product is CASSLGTSGTTDTQYF. Supplemented by reference TRBV5-1 and TRBJ2-3, the full variable domain reads KAGVTQTPRYLIKTRGQQVTLSCSPISGHRSVSWYQQTPGQGLQFLFEYFSETQRNKGNFPGRFSGRQFSNSRSEMNVSTLELGDSALYLCASSLGTSGTTDTQYFGPGTRLTVL.

The gene calls are TRBV5-1 and TRBJ2-7; 13 nucleotides match TRBD2. The germline gives CDR1 SGHRS, CDR2 YFSETQ. Trimming took 0 bases from V and 7 from J; bases not matched to a gene: 13. The CDR3 has 18 amino acids. The CDR3 loop reads CASSLVTSGRLLLGEQYF. In DNA, the CDR3 is TGCGCCAGCAGCTTGGTGACTAGCGGGAGGCTCCTTTTGGGTGAGCAGTACTTC.

The rearrangement links TRBV5-4 to TRBJ2-3; 7 nucleotides align to TRBD2. V lost 4 bases and J lost 1; bases outside the gene matches: 6. Per germline, CDR1 SGHNT and CDR2 YYREEE (reference sequence). CDR3 length: 15 residues. The CDR3 here is CASSDLAERTDTQYF. CDR3 nucleotides: TGTGCCAGCAGCGATCTAGCGGAACGCACAGATACGCAGTATTTT.

To note about this clone: At the DNA level, this CDR3 is encoded by other sequences in the same sample as well. The CDR3 DNA follows: TGCGCCAGCAGCCCAGGAACGAACACTGAAGCTTTCTTT. This translates into CASSPGTNTEAFF. The chain has TRBV5-1 and TRBJ1-1, with no clear D. The CDR3 length is 13 residues. Germline CDR1 reads SGHRS; CDR2 reads YFSETQ. Trimming cost V 4 bases and J 1 base, with 8 bases left between them.